Listed below are T cell receptor beta chains from one sample, sequenced in a study of T cell clusters in autoimmune cytopenias. Each CDR3 protein gets one entry in TCRdb, which reprocessed the multiplex PCR reads and gives no DNA. This listing includes under 13,000 distinct CDR3 sequences. The data also belong to a second study, concerning T cell repertoires in aging, cancer and after chemotherapy.

Sequenced: peripheral blood. Receptors were obtained from a human donor in good health. Each CDR3 is given with its conserved first and last residue. Clone size is stated in some rows and not others, as once, few, many or a class when expanded.

V gene	J gene	clone size	CDR3 length	CDR3 protein
TRBV30	TRBJ2-7	medium-sized	14	CAWSDTGDNYEQYF
TRBV20-1	TRBJ2-1	medium-sized	16	CSVSGPRGSSYNEQFF
TRBV5-6	TRBJ1-4	-	16	CASSLVGGQGLGKLFF
TRBV19	TRBJ1-3	medium-sized	14	CASSTDRAGNTIYF
TRBV6-2/TRBV6-3	TRBJ1-6	-	17	CASSSRGWRSDNSPLHF
TRBV20-1	TRBJ1-3	-	15	CSASGHRGPGNTIYF
TRBV10-3	TRBJ2-1	-	15	CAISEGPPTYNEQFF
TRBV7-6	TRBJ2-7	-	16	CASSPRTGVKTYEQYF
TRBV4-1	TRBJ1-1	-	15	CASSQEWQLNTEAFF
TRBV5-4	TRBJ2-1	-	14	CASSFSPGGNEQFF
TRBV5-6	TRBJ1-6	-	15	CASSLGGSYNSPLHF